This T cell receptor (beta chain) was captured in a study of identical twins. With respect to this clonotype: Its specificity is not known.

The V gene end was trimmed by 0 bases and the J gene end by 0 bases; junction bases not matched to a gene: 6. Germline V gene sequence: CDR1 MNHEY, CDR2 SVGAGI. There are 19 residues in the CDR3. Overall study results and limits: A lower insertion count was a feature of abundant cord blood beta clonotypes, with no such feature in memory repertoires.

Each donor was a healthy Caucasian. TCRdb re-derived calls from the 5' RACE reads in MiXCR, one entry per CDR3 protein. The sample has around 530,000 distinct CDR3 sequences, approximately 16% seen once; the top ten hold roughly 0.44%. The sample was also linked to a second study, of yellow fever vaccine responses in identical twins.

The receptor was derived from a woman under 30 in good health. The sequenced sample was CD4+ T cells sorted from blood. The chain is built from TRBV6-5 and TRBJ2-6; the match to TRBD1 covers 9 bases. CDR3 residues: CASSYSGTGTSSGANVLTF. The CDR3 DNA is TGTGCCAGCAGTTACTCCGGGACAGGGACGAGCTCTGGGGCCAACGTCCTGACTTTC.